The entry below describes one T cell receptor (beta chain). Its antigen is undetermined. Each cDNA molecule carried a unique molecular identifier. From the 5' RACE reads, TCRdb called clonotypes with MiXCR, one entry per CDR3 protein. Of tens of thousands of distinct CDR3 sequences in the sample, approximately 17% were seen once. The CDR3 sequence is 16 residues long. J gave up 5 bases and V 2 bases, and 10 bases lay outside the gene matches. Germline V gives CDR1 SGHRS, CDR2 YFSETQ. The source of the sample is a study of early T cells in non-severe SARS-CoV-2 infection. On the study more broadly: Unpaired chains resulted from sequencing bulk RNA of unsorted whole blood.

Whole-study findings and limits: Sequences matched to VDJdb favored anti-spike CD8 responses, while private and CD4 specificities were missed.

J is TRBJ2-1 and V is TRBV5-1, with 7 nucleotides matching TRBD1. This specimen consisted of whole blood, obtained at baseline. The clonotype comes from an adult who was a healthcare worker with PCR-confirmed SARS-CoV-2 infection or an uninfected control (not recorded which). CDR3: CASSLSGTAKDNEQFF. The CDR3 DNA is TGCGCCAGCAGCTTATCGGGGACAGCGAAGGACAATGAGCAGTTCTTC.